The T cell receptor (beta chain) under discussion was sequenced for a study of blood T cells in healthy people across ages. At least 5 micrograms of total RNA were extracted per sample. Study conclusions and caveats: Significant beta diversity loss was already apparent by age 40, declining roughly linearly.

With regard to this clonotype: Its specificity is not known. At one of its ends the junction is not consistent with the germline gene, which may arise from a read error.

Primed by a sample-barcoded 5' primer and a J-beta primer mix, a second PCR proceeded for roughly 7 to 12 cycles. Any given sample supplied a minimum of 3 million CDR3-containing paired-end reads. MiXCR, run by TCRdb on the 5' RACE reads, gives a single entry per CDR3 protein. The profile shows about 930,000 distinct CDR3 sequences, about 29% of them singletons. These same records also appear under a second study, on T cells of mothers and their children. Per that study: Mothers gave over 8.5 million TCR beta CDR3 reads each, and children roughly 3.3 million each.

This clonotype was obtained from a woman in her 40s in good health. Specimen: blood.

The CDR3, as DNA: TGTGCCGGCAGCTCCCTCCGACTCACTGAAGCTTTCTTT. Amino acids: CAGSSLRLTEAFF. V gene TRBV7-8 combines with J gene TRBJ1-1; D gene uncertain. CDR3 length equals 13 residues. The germline V gene encodes CDR1 SGHVS and CDR2 FQNEAQ.